The rows below give T cell receptor beta chains drawn from one sample of a study of regulatory T cells in long-lasting Graves disease. Via MiXCR, TCRdb re-called the multiplex PCR reads, giving one row per CDR3 protein. The table includes roughly 380,000 distinct CDR3 sequences, 16% detected once. Another study also made use of these data, one on T cells in Graves' hyperthyroidism and ophthalmopathy.

The specimen was peripheral blood mononuclear cells (PBMCs), collected at new diagnosis, from a patient treated with antithyroid drugs. The origin of the receptors is a man aged 40-49 years with Graves disease. Each CDR3 is given with its conserved first and last residue. A D gene is named only where the DNA matches it firmly. Only part of the rows carry a size: once, few, many, or a class if the clone is expanded.

size,J,V,D,CDR3,DNA
-,TRBJ1-2,TRBV29-1,TRBD1,CSVEGTGNYGYTF,TGCAGCGTTGAAGGGACAGGAAACTATGGCTACACCTTC
many,TRBJ2-7,TRBV29-1,-,CSVVRGGSYEQYF,TGCAGCGTTGTGAGGGGGGGCTCCTACGAGCAGTACTTC
many,TRBJ2-3,TRBV11-2,-,CASSLGFRTSTDTQYF,TGTGCCAGCAGCTTAGGGTTTCGGACCTCTACAGATACGCAGTATTTT
many,TRBJ1-2,TRBV2,-,CAAQASNYGYTF,TGTGCCGCCCAAGCCTCTAACTATGGCTACACCTTC
many,TRBJ2-7,TRBV7-3,-,CASSPGIGSSYEQYF,TGTGCCAGCAGCCCCGGTATAGGGAGCTCCTACGAGCAGTACTTC
few,TRBJ2-4,TRBV7-2,-,CASSLFAVAKNIQYF,TGTGCCAGCAGCTTATTCGCGGTAGCCAAAAACATTCAGTACTTC
-,TRBJ2-2,TRBV20-1,TRBD2,CSAITSGGARTGELFF,TGCAGTGCGATCACTAGCGGGGGGGCGAGGACCGGGGAGCTGTTTTTT
many,TRBJ1-2,TRBV6-1,-,CASTERESGLGYTF,TGTGCCAGCACCGAGAGGGAGTCGGGTCTTGGCTACACCTTC
few,TRBJ1-1,TRBV20-1,-,CSAIPDRNTEAFF,TGCAGTGCTATACCAGACAGGAACACTGAAGCTTTCTTT
many,TRBJ2-5,TRBV11-3,TRBD1,CASSSAGGSKTQYF,TGTGCCAGCAGCTCTGCAGGGGGCTCTAAGACCCAGTACTTC
many,TRBJ2-5,TRBV28,TRBD1,CASRRQGEETQYF,TGTGCCAGCAGGCGACAGGGGGAAGAGACCCAGTACTTC
many,TRBJ1-2,TRBV7-3,TRBD1,CASSPNAGTGRGGYTF,TGTGCCAGCAGCCCAAATGCCGGGACAGGGAGAGGTGGCTACACCTTC
-,TRBJ2-1,TRBV7-9,TRBD1,CASRRTGPEQFF,TGTGCCAGCAGGCGGACAGGCCCGGAGCAGTTCTTC
many,TRBJ2-7,TRBV30,-,CAWSWGGVYEQYF,TGTGCCTGGTCATGGGGGGGCGTTTACGAGCAGTACTTC
-,TRBJ1-5,TRBV20-1,-,CSARDTRNQPQHF,TGCAGTGCGAGGGACACAAGAAATCAGCCCCAGCATTTT
-,TRBJ2-1,TRBV6-1,TRBD2,CASGRGGRGQFF,TGTGCCAGCGGACGGGGGGGTAGGGGGCAGTTCTTC
many,TRBJ1-4,TRBV6-2/TRBV6-3,-,CASRQQGANEKLFF,TGTGCCAGCAGACAACAGGGAGCTAATGAAAAACTGTTTTTT
few,TRBJ1-3,TRBV3-1,-,CASSQGDGNTIYF,TGTGCCAGCAGCCAGGGGGATGGAAACACCATATATTTT
few,TRBJ1-1,TRBV18,-,CASSPIFANTEAFF,TGTGCCAGCTCACCGATTTTCGCGAACACTGAAGCTTTCTTT
-,TRBJ2-5,TRBV5-1,-,CASSLGQKETQYF,TGCGCCAGCAGCTTGGGACAGAAAGAGACCCAGTACTTC
many,TRBJ2-1,TRBV2,TRBD2,CASRIGLAGAGEQFF,TGTGCCAGCAGAATTGGACTAGCGGGGGCGGGTGAGCAGTTCTTC
-,TRBJ2-1,TRBV6-1,-,CASSRVNRENEQFF,TGTGCCAGCAGTCGAGTCAACAGGGAGAATGAGCAGTTCTTC
many,TRBJ2-3,TRBV7-9,-,CASSLMGRRTDTQYF,TGTGCCAGCAGCCTAATGGGACGTCGGACAGATACGCAGTATTTT
-,TRBJ2-1,TRBV5-1,TRBD2,CASGLQAGGFNEQFF,TGCGCCAGCGGCTTGCAAGCGGGGGGGTTTAATGAGCAGTTCTTC
many,TRBJ2-1,TRBV18,TRBD2,CASSPSGGMNEQFF,TGTGCCAGCTCACCTAGCGGGGGGATGAATGAGCAGTTCTTC
few,TRBJ2-3,TRBV9,TRBD2,CASGRAAGEASSTDTQYF,TGTGCCAGCGGGAGGGCAGCGGGGGAGGCCTCTAGCACAGATACGCAGTATTTT
many,TRBJ1-1,TRBV12-5,-,CASGLLGTEAFF,TGTGCTAGTGGTTTGCTAGGGACTGAAGCTTTCTTT
many,TRBJ2-7,TRBV7-2,-,CASSLSTGAYEQYF,TGTGCCAGCAGCTTATCTACGGGAGCCTACGAGCAGTACTTC
many,TRBJ2-1,TRBV9,TRBD2,CASSVGTRRYNEQFF,TGTGCCAGCAGCGTTGGGACTAGAAGGTACAATGAGCAGTTCTTC
few,TRBJ2-5,TRBV5-1,-,CASRRLGDGETQYF,TGCGCCAGCAGACGGCTCGGGGACGGAGAGACCCAGTACTTC
many,TRBJ2-1,TRBV28,-,CASSFEGEQFF,TGTGCCAGCAGTTTTGAGGGGGAACAGTTCTTC
many,TRBJ1-2,TRBV5-1,-,CASSATGIPNYGYTF,TGCGCCAGCAGCGCGACTGGTATTCCTAACTATGGCTACACCTTC
many,TRBJ1-1,TRBV10-3,-,CAISESALLNTEAFF,TGTGCCATCAGTGAGTCGGCGTTACTCAACACTGAAGCTTTCTTT
many,TRBJ1-5,TRBV28,-,CASSNHGGDSNQPQHF,TGTGCCAGCAGCAACCATGGAGGGGATAGCAATCAGCCCCAGCATTTT
-,TRBJ2-3,TRBV15,TRBD2,CATERGDTDTQYF,TGTGCCACCGAGCGGGGGGACACAGATACGCAGTATTTT
many,TRBJ1-6,TRBV5-6,-,CASSLEFRGPYNSPLHF,TGTGCCAGCAGCTTGGAGTTCAGGGGACCATATAATTCACCCCTCCACTTT
many,TRBJ2-7,TRBV10-3,TRBD1,CAISAGTGNYEQYF,TGTGCCATCAGTGCCGGGACAGGGAACTACGAGCAGTACTTC
many,TRBJ2-7,TRBV5-4,TRBD1,CASSVQGQGAEQYF,TGTGCCAGCAGCGTGCAGGGACAGGGCGCCGAGCAGTACTTC
-,TRBJ2-3,TRBV30,TRBD2,CAWSALAGVADTQYF,TGTGCCTGGAGTGCCTTAGCGGGGGTGGCAGATACGCAGTATTTT
many,TRBJ1-2,TRBV5-1,-,CASDPGAGYGYTF,TGCGCCAGCGACCCAGGGGCGGGCTATGGCTACACCTTC
-,TRBJ2-3,TRBV20-1,-,CSAISANKLDTQYF,TGCAGTGCCATCTCTGCGAATAAATTGGATACGCAGTATTTT
many,TRBJ1-4,TRBV30,-,CAWKLVGTWDEKLFF,TGTGCCTGGAAATTGGTGGGCACCTGGGATGAAAAACTGTTTTTT
many,TRBJ2-5,TRBV27,-,CASSPRKRETQYF,TGTGCCAGCAGTCCCCGAAAGAGGGAGACCCAGTACTTC
few,TRBJ2-7,TRBV18,-,CASSQVPPALTRQYSYEQYF,TGTGCCAGCTCACAGGTTCCCCCCGCACTGACCCGACAGTACTCCTACGAGCAGTACTTC
many,TRBJ1-6,TRBV30,-,CAWNLAGGDNSPLHF,TGTGCCTGGAACCTCGCGGGAGGAGATAATTCACCCCTCCACTTT
many,TRBJ2-1,TRBV28,-,CASSFRPSYNEQFF,TGTGCCAGCAGTTTCCGTCCATCCTACAATGAGCAGTTCTTC
-,TRBJ2-2,TRBV4-1,TRBD1,CASSSKKGTGANTGELFF,TGCGCCAGCAGCTCCAAGAAAGGGACAGGGGCGAACACCGGGGAGCTGTTTTTT
many,TRBJ2-5,TRBV30,-,CAWGGRSPEETQYF,TGTGCCTGGGGGGGGCGGTCCCCCGAAGAGACCCAGTACTTC
-,TRBJ2-7,TRBV5-1,TRBD1,CASSLLGTAVPYEQYF,TGCGCCAGCAGCTTACTCGGGACAGCAGTCCCCTACGAGCAGTACTTC
-,TRBJ2-7,TRBV19,-,CASTPRPDSYEQYF,TGTGCCAGTACCCCCCGGCCGGACTCCTACGAGCAGTACTTC
many,TRBJ2-5,TRBV12-3/TRBV12-4,-,CASMTEFSETQYF,TGTGCCAGCATGACAGAATTCTCGGAGACCCAGTACTTC
few,TRBJ2-2,TRBV19,-,CASHEGPLGLAGELFF,TGTGCCAGTCACGAGGGGCCCCTTGGATTAGCCGGGGAGCTGTTTTTT
-,TRBJ2-5,TRBV24-1,-,CATSDSTGEAETQYF,TGTGCCACCAGTGATAGTACAGGGGAGGCAGAGACCCAGTACTTC
many,TRBJ2-2,TRBV7-9,-,CASSPTGTYRTNTGELFF,TGTGCCAGCAGCCCAACGGGGACATACCGCACGAACACCGGGGAGCTGTTTTTT
many,TRBJ2-3,TRBV4-2,TRBD2,CASSRDLPGLASDTQYF,TGTGCCAGCAGCCGGGATTTACCGGGACTAGCGTCAGATACGCAGTATTTT